These 17 T cell receptor beta chains share one sample of origin, sequenced in a study of CD8 T cells in ankylosing spondylitis. Study-wide points: What seemed typical of ankylosing spondylitis blood was a TCR beta motif built from several highly homologous variants.

TCRdb re-derived calls from the 5' RACE reads in MiXCR, one entry per CDR3 protein. The table lists roughly 450,000 distinct CDR3 sequences, about 24% of them singletons. For these TCRs, the target antigens are not known. Sequencing was carried out using blood, either unsorted or a sorted T cell fraction (not recorded which). The receptors derive from a male donor with ankylosing spondylitis.

This clonotype was observed a few times. V usage is TRBV12-3 or TRBV12-4 and J usage is TRBJ1-5; 8 bases line up with TRBD1. V lost 6 bases and J lost 7; bases outside the gene matches: 8. The CDR3 runs to 14 residues. The CDR3 loop is CASSQGAAGQPQHF. The DNA for the CDR3 is TGTGCCAGCAGCCAGGGGGCGGCGGGACAGCCCCAGCATTTT.

V and J are TRBV7-2 and TRBJ2-1, with 9 positions matching TRBD2. With 7 bases clipped from V and 2 bases from J, the junction kept 9 bases outside the gene matches. The CDR3 totals 16 residues. CDR1 SGHTA and CDR2 FQGNSA come from the germline V gene. The CDR3 spells CASIPKGTSPYNEQFF. CDR3 sequence (DNA): TGTGCCAGCATCCCGAAGGGGACTAGCCCCTACAATGAGCAGTTCTTC. The full variable domain, with the rest looked up from reference TRBV7-2 and TRBJ2-1, is GAGVSQSPSNKVTEKGKDVELRCDPISGHTALYWYRQSLGQGLEFLIYFQGNSAPDKSGLPSDRFSAERTGGSVSTLTIQRTQQEDSAVYLCASIPKGTSPYNEQFFGPGTRLTVL.

This clonotype appeared once. Because the CDR3's place on the DNA is in doubt, the DNA is left out and the CDR3 is given as listed by TCRdb. This sequence joins TRBV12-1 and TRBJ2-7; the table's D call of TRBD1 was not tested on the DNA. TRBV12-1 is a pseudogene. The CDR3 has 23 residues if both end residues are counted. The CDR3 sequence: CASSVRDKWSSYEQYVGGYEQYV.

This rearrangement joins TRBV14 to TRBJ2-3; D not certain. Trimming took off 1 base at V and 2 bases at J, with 16 bases between the two ends. This CDR3 has 17 amino acids. CDR1 and CDR2 (germline): SGHDN, FVKESK. This chain's CDR3 is CASSQGWPARSTDTQYF. Here the CDR3 DNA reads TGTGCCAGCAGCCAAGGATGGCCCGCGCGGTCCACAGATACGCAGTATTTT.

The chain couples TRBV5-1 to TRBJ1-1; D is unresolved. Germline V CDR1 and CDR2: SGHRS, YFSETQ. CDR3 length: 13 amino acids. Trimming left V 4 bases short and J 3 bases short, with 10 bases between. DNA for the CDR3: TGCGCCAGCAGCCAAAATCAGTACACTGAAGCTTTCTTT. Its protein product is CASSQNQYTEAFF.

V and J are TRBV11-2 and TRBJ2-3, with D perhaps matching TRBD2 (5 bases). The germline CDR1 and CDR2 sequences are SGHAT and FQNNGV. CDR3 size: 13 residues. Trimming took 7 bases from V and 5 from J, leaving 13 bases between them. CDR3 region: CASTLGLLDTQYF. In nucleotides, the CDR3 is TGTGCCAGCACTCTCGGACTGTTAGATACGCAGTATTTT.

About this clonotype itself: Germline is not matched at one junction end, which may reflect a read error. The chain is built from TRBV5-1 and TRBJ1-4; TRBD1 is a possible D gene (5 bases). CDR3 length: 14 residues. Germline V CDR1 and CDR2: SGHRS, YFSETQ. The CDR3 DNA reads as TGCGCCAGCAGCGAGGGACGGTCTAATGGAAAACTGTTTTTT. Translated, it gives CASSEGRSNGKLFF.

The chain uses TRBV12-3 or TRBV12-4 and TRBJ2-3, with a tentative D call TRBD2 (6 bases). The CDR3 totals 13 residues. With 6 bases removed from V and 4 bases from J, the gap between germline ends came to 11 bases. CDR3 bases: TGTGCCAGCAGGGTGACTAGGCCAGATACGCAGTATTTT. Translation gives CASRVTRPDTQYF.

This clonotype has only a few counts. V is TRBV4-1 and J is TRBJ2-3; D unclear. The CDR3 is 16 amino acids. V lost 1 base and J 1 base, leaving 12 bases between the germline ends. Germline V lookup: CDR1 MGHRA, CDR2 YSYEKL. CDR3 protein: CASSQAEKSGTDTQYF. CDR3 coding DNA: TGCGCCAGCAGCCAAGCCGAGAAATCCGGCACAGATACGCAGTATTTT.

This clonotype has more than one count but fewer than ten. V gene TRBV2 combines with J gene TRBJ2-2; the D is unclear. Per germline, CDR1 SNHLY and CDR2 FYNNEI. This CDR3 has 13 residues. Trimming stripped 7 bases from V and 5 bases from J, with 11 bases between. The CDR3 spells CASTSGLTGELFF. DNA for the CDR3: TGTGCCAGCACCTCCGGTCTGACCGGGGAGCTGTTTTTT.

V gene TRBV30 combines with J gene TRBJ2-5; D is uncertain. CDR1 and CDR2 (germline): GTSNPN, SVGIG (reference sequence). The V gene lost 0 bases and the J gene lost 4 bases, with 6 bases spanning the gap. The CDR3 loop spans 12 amino acids. As DNA, the CDR3 is TGTGCCTGGAGTGTCCGCCCAGAGACCCAGTACTTC. It yields the protein CAWSVRPETQYF.

Only a few counts were recorded for this clonotype. V usage is TRBV7-8 and J usage is TRBJ2-7, with a tentative D call TRBD2 (5 bases). CDR1 is SGHVS and CDR2 is FQNEAQ in the germline V gene. There are 14 residues in the CDR3. The V end was cut by 1 base, the J end by 6 bases, with 13 bases between. The DNA of the CDR3 is TGTGCCAGCAGCTTAGATGAGGGCCGGGGCGAGCAGTACGTC. It encodes CASSLDEGRGEQYV.

The gene calls are TRBV3-1 and TRBJ2-3, with 9 nucleotides matching TRBD2. J lost 4 bases, V lost 0 bases, and 2 bases had no gene match. The CDR3 consists of 15 residues. Germline V gene sequence: CDR1 LGHDT, CDR2 YNNKEL (reference sequence). CDR3 sequence reads: CASSQEGGGADTQYF. The CDR3 DNA reads TGTGCCAGCAGCCAAGAGGGCGGGGGGGCAGATACGCAGTATTTT.

This clonotype was picked up a small number of times. This chain links TRBV5-6 with TRBJ1-3, with 9 bases that match TRBD1. The CDR3 is 15 residues long. With 4 bases clipped from V and 4 bases from J, the junction kept 6 bases outside the gene matches. CDR1 is SGHDT, CDR2 YYEEEE, per germline. The CDR3 DNA is TGTGCCAGCAGCGATTGGGACAGGGACGGAAACACCATATATTTT. Protein: CASSDWDRDGNTIYF.

V usage is TRBV5-6 and J usage is TRBJ2-1; the D gene is possibly TRBD2 (6 bases). CDR3 length: 12 residues. Germline V gene data show CDR1 as SGHDT and CDR2 as YYEEEE. With 2 bases removed from V and 10 bases from J, the gap between germline ends came to 10 bases. The CDR3, as DNA: TGTGCCAGCAGCTTCATCGCGGGAGAGCAGTTCTTC. The encoded protein is CASSFIAGEQFF.

This clonotype was picked up a small number of times. This chain joins TRBV12-3 or TRBV12-4 and TRBJ2-7, with a tentative D call TRBD1 (5 bases). V lost 6 bases, J lost 6 bases, and 12 bases lay in between. The CDR3 spans 12 residues. CDR3 DNA: TGTGCCAGCAGGGGATGTAGGGGCGAGCAGTACGTC. Protein product: CASRGCRGEQYV.

This chain uses TRBV6-1 with TRBJ2-7; TRBD2 aligns across 10 bases. Germline V gene sequence: CDR1 MNHNS, CDR2 SASEGT. The CDR3 is 14 amino acids. Unmatched junction bases numbered 8, after V lost 7 bases and J lost 5 bases. In nucleotides, the CDR3 is TGTGCCAGCATACAAGCGGGAGGGCCCGACGAGCAGTACTTC. Its protein product is CASIQAGGPDEQYF.